The rows below give T cell receptor beta chains drawn from one sample of a study of identical twins. TCRdb fed the 5' RACE reads into MiXCR, producing one record per CDR3 protein. Of some 760,000 distinct CDR3 sequences listed, about 20% were seen once; the top ten hold approximately 14%. The sample was also linked to a second study, of T cells expressing NK-cell markers.

Sequencing was carried out using PBMCs. All receptors come from a woman between 18 and 29 years old in good health. Both conserved end residues are part of each CDR3. A D gene is named only where the DNA matches it firmly. A row's size may be missing; if present it is once, few, many or a size class.

d_call: .
j_call: TRBJ1-2
v_call: TRBV6-1
clone_size: few
cdr3_nt: TGTGCCAGCGGAAGGGAGGACTATGGCTACACCTTC
cdr3_aa: CASGREDYGYTF

d_call: .
j_call: TRBJ1-5
v_call: TRBV27
clone_size: .
cdr3_nt: TGTGCCAGCAGTTTGATGGGAGATAATCAGCCCCAGCATTTT
cdr3_aa: CASSLMGDNQPQHF

d_call: TRBD1
j_call: TRBJ2-5
v_call: TRBV28
clone_size: .
cdr3_nt: TGTGCCAGCAGTGTACCGGGACAGAGCCAAGAGACCCAGTACTTC
cdr3_aa: CASSVPGQSQETQYF

d_call: .
j_call: TRBJ2-7
v_call: TRBV5-1
clone_size: .
cdr3_nt: TGCGCCAGCAGCCCCGGGGACGTCTACGAGCAGTACTTC
cdr3_aa: CASSPGDVYEQYF

d_call: TRBD2
j_call: TRBJ2-2
v_call: TRBV6-2/TRBV6-3
clone_size: few
cdr3_nt: TGTGCCAGCAGTCCCCAGCGGACTAGCGGGATCACCGGGGAGCTGTTTTTT
cdr3_aa: CASSPQRTSGITGELFF

d_call: TRBD2
j_call: TRBJ2-2
v_call: TRBV10-3
clone_size: few
cdr3_nt: TGTGCCATCAGCATGGGGACTACCCCCACGAACACCGGGGAGCTGTTTTTT
cdr3_aa: CAISMGTTPTNTGELFF

d_call: TRBD2
j_call: TRBJ2-7
v_call: TRBV15
clone_size: .
cdr3_nt: TGTGCCACCAGCCTCGGACTAGCGGGAGAGTACGAGCAGTACTTC
cdr3_aa: CATSLGLAGEYEQYF

d_call: .
j_call: TRBJ2-3
v_call: TRBV20-1
clone_size: few
cdr3_nt: TGCAGTGCTAGAAGCTCCCCAGATACGCAGTATTTT
cdr3_aa: CSARSSPDTQYF

d_call: TRBD2
j_call: TRBJ2-2
v_call: TRBV5-1
clone_size: few
cdr3_nt: TGCGCCAGCAGCGCCCGACTAGCGGGAGGGTTCACCGGGGAGCTGTTTTTT
cdr3_aa: CASSARLAGGFTGELFF

d_call: .
j_call: TRBJ1-3
v_call: TRBV4-2
clone_size: many
cdr3_nt: TGTGCCAGCAGCCAAGAGTCAGGGAACGGGGACACCATATATTTT
cdr3_aa: CASSQESGNGDTIYF

d_call: .
j_call: TRBJ2-1
v_call: TRBV5-1
clone_size: .
cdr3_nt: TGCGCCAGCAGCTTGACGAGACTCCGCGCCCGGGGCAATGAGCAGTTCTTC
cdr3_aa: CASSLTRLRARGNEQFF

d_call: TRBD1
j_call: TRBJ1-5
v_call: TRBV3-1
clone_size: .
cdr3_nt: TGTGCCAGCAGCCGGAGCGGAGGGGGCTTCAATCAGCCCCAGCATTTT
cdr3_aa: CASSRSGGGFNQPQHF

d_call: TRBD2
j_call: TRBJ2-7
v_call: TRBV10-3
clone_size: .
cdr3_nt: TGTGCCATCAGCGTAGCGGGTTCCTACGAGCAGTACTTC
cdr3_aa: CAISVAGSYEQYF

d_call: TRBD2
j_call: TRBJ2-7
v_call: TRBV7-7
clone_size: .
cdr3_nt: TGTGCTAGCAGCTTCGGGAGGGGGGTCTCCTACGAGCAGTACTTC
cdr3_aa: CASSFGRGVSYEQYF

d_call: .
j_call: TRBJ2-3
v_call: TRBV24-1
clone_size: few
cdr3_nt: TGTGCCACCAGTGATAACACAGATACGCAGTATTTT
cdr3_aa: CATSDNTDTQYF

d_call: .
j_call: TRBJ1-4
v_call: TRBV3-1
clone_size: .
cdr3_nt: TGTGCCAGCAGCCAGGGGGCATCGGGTGAAAAACTGTTTTTT
cdr3_aa: CASSQGASGEKLFF

d_call: .
j_call: TRBJ1-1
v_call: TRBV4-3
clone_size: .
cdr3_nt: TGCGCCAGCAGCCAAGATCCCCAGAGTAGGACTGAAGCTTTCTTT
cdr3_aa: CASSQDPQSRTEAFF

d_call: .
j_call: TRBJ2-2
v_call: TRBV5-1
clone_size: .
cdr3_nt: TGCGCCAGCAGCTTGGACGCGGGGCGGACCGGGGAGCTGTTTTTT
cdr3_aa: CASSLDAGRTGELFF

d_call: .
j_call: TRBJ1-1
v_call: TRBV7-3
clone_size: .
cdr3_nt: TGTGCCAGCAGCTTAATTATGACTGAAGCTTTCTTT
cdr3_aa: CASSLIMTEAFF

d_call: .
j_call: TRBJ1-6
v_call: TRBV2
clone_size: .
cdr3_nt: TGTGCCAGCAGGGCGGATAATTCACCCCTCCACTTT
cdr3_aa: CASRADNSPLHF

d_call: .
j_call: TRBJ2-7
v_call: TRBV7-9
clone_size: .
cdr3_nt: TGTGCCAGCACCCAATCGCTCCCCGGCCCCTACGAGCAGTACTTC
cdr3_aa: CASTQSLPGPYEQYF

d_call: TRBD2
j_call: TRBJ2-1
v_call: TRBV20-1
clone_size: few
cdr3_nt: TGCAGTGCTAGGAAGAGGGGCGGGGGTATAAGTGAGCAGTTCTTC
cdr3_aa: CSARKRGGGISEQFF

d_call: TRBD1
j_call: TRBJ1-1
v_call: TRBV7-2
clone_size: many
cdr3_nt: TGTGCCAGCAGTCCCGGACAGGGAGAAGCTTTCTTT
cdr3_aa: CASSPGQGEAFF

d_call: TRBD2
j_call: TRBJ2-2
v_call: TRBV10-1
clone_size: .
cdr3_nt: TGCGCCAGCGGCTGGACTAGCGGGGGGTTATCCGGGGAGCTGTTTTTT
cdr3_aa: CASGWTSGGLSGELFF

d_call: TRBD1
j_call: TRBJ1-4
v_call: TRBV6-5
clone_size: few
cdr3_nt: TGTGCCAGCAGTTACTCCGCCAGGGGGAATGAAAAACTGTTTTTT
cdr3_aa: CASSYSARGNEKLFF

d_call: TRBD2
j_call: TRBJ2-1
v_call: TRBV15
clone_size: .
cdr3_nt: TGTGCCACCAGCCTCGGGAGGAGCTCCTACAATGAGCAGTTCTTC
cdr3_aa: CATSLGRSSYNEQFF

d_call: .
j_call: TRBJ2-7
v_call: TRBV9
clone_size: .
cdr3_nt: TGTGCCAGCAGCGGGGGCAAAAGCTCCTACGAGCAGTACTTC
cdr3_aa: CASSGGKSSYEQYF

d_call: .
j_call: TRBJ2-3
v_call: TRBV20-1
clone_size: few
cdr3_nt: TGCAGTGCTAGGTTGGGTCCCGCGGCAGATACGCAGTATTTT
cdr3_aa: CSARLGPAADTQYF

d_call: TRBD2
j_call: TRBJ2-1
v_call: TRBV10-3
clone_size: .
cdr3_nt: TGTGCCATTAAGCGGGGGGGCGAGGATGAGCAGTTCTTC
cdr3_aa: CAIKRGGEDEQFF

d_call: TRBD1
j_call: TRBJ1-1
v_call: TRBV6-2/TRBV6-3
clone_size: .
cdr3_nt: TGTGCCAGCAGTTCGATCTTCAGGGGGAGAAAAGCTGAAGCTTTCTTT
cdr3_aa: CASSSIFRGRKAEAFF

d_call: .
j_call: TRBJ2-2
v_call: TRBV7-2
clone_size: few
cdr3_nt: TGTGCCAGCAGCTTTCCGGAGACCACCGGGGAGCTGTTTTTT
cdr3_aa: CASSFPETTGELFF

d_call: TRBD1
j_call: TRBJ2-5
v_call: TRBV29-1
clone_size: few
cdr3_nt: TGCAGCGTCGGACAGGGCGGCGGAGAGACCCAGTACTTC
cdr3_aa: CSVGQGGGETQYF

d_call: .
j_call: TRBJ1-5
v_call: TRBV5-6
clone_size: many
cdr3_nt: TGTGCCAGCAGCTTTAATAGCAATCAGCCCCAGCATTTT
cdr3_aa: CASSFNSNQPQHF

d_call: .
j_call: TRBJ2-3
v_call: TRBV20-1
clone_size: few
cdr3_nt: TGCAGTGCTAGTTCGGCGGGGACTAGCACAGATACGCAGTATTTT
cdr3_aa: CSASSAGTSTDTQYF

d_call: .
j_call: TRBJ2-5
v_call: TRBV6-1
clone_size: .
cdr3_nt: TGTGCCAGCGGAATAGGATCCTTTGGGGTCGAGACCCAGTACTTC
cdr3_aa: CASGIGSFGVETQYF

d_call: .
j_call: TRBJ1-2
v_call: TRBV20-1
clone_size: .
cdr3_nt: TGCAGTGCTAGAGAACCACCAGGCTATGGCTACACCTTC
cdr3_aa: CSAREPPGYGYTF

d_call: TRBD1
j_call: TRBJ2-7
v_call: TRBV20-1
clone_size: .
cdr3_nt: TGCAGTGCCCAGATCCCACAGGGGGCTCGCAAGCAGTACTTC
cdr3_aa: CSAQIPQGARKQYF

d_call: TRBD1
j_call: TRBJ2-7
v_call: TRBV6-1
clone_size: few
cdr3_nt: TGTGCCACATCGGGACAGGGTCGCCACGAGCAGTACTTC
cdr3_aa: CATSGQGRHEQYF

d_call: .
j_call: TRBJ2-5
v_call: TRBV10-3
clone_size: few
cdr3_nt: TGTGCCATCAGTGACCACCAAGAGACCCAGTACTTC
cdr3_aa: CAISDHQETQYF

d_call: .
j_call: TRBJ2-7
v_call: TRBV20-1
clone_size: .
cdr3_nt: TGCAGTGCTTCCGGTTGGTGGGAGTCTGTCTACGAGCAGTACTTC
cdr3_aa: CSASGWWESVYEQYF

d_call: .
j_call: TRBJ2-2
v_call: TRBV21-1
clone_size: few
cdr3_nt: TGTGCCAGCAGTAGCGGGAGGAAGGCCGGGGAGCTGTTTTTT
cdr3_aa: CASSSGRKAGELFF

d_call: .
j_call: TRBJ2-1
v_call: TRBV14
clone_size: few
cdr3_nt: TGTGCCAGCAGCCAGGACTTAACCTACAATGAGCAGTTCTTC
cdr3_aa: CASSQDLTYNEQFF

d_call: TRBD1
j_call: TRBJ2-5
v_call: TRBV20-1
clone_size: few
cdr3_nt: TGCAGTGCCACACAGGGGCACCAAGAGACCCAGTACTTC
cdr3_aa: CSATQGHQETQYF

d_call: .
j_call: TRBJ2-2
v_call: TRBV13
clone_size: many
cdr3_nt: TGTGCCAGCAGCTCGCGAACTAGAATCACCGGGGAGCTGTTTTTT
cdr3_aa: CASSSRTRITGELFF

d_call: TRBD2
j_call: TRBJ2-1
v_call: TRBV11-2
clone_size: .
cdr3_nt: TGTGCCAGCAGCCCGGAAGTAGCGGGGTACAATGAGCAGTTCTTC
cdr3_aa: CASSPEVAGYNEQFF

d_call: .
j_call: TRBJ2-7
v_call: TRBV3-1
clone_size: few
cdr3_nt: TGTGCCAGCAGCTGGACGGGACTTCCCGCCGAGCAGTACTTC
cdr3_aa: CASSWTGLPAEQYF

d_call: TRBD1
j_call: TRBJ2-1
v_call: TRBV12-3/TRBV12-4
clone_size: few
cdr3_nt: TGTGCCAGCAGTTACCTGGGACAGGGAGTCGGTGAGCAGTTCTTC
cdr3_aa: CASSYLGQGVGEQFF

d_call: .
j_call: TRBJ2-6
v_call: TRBV2
clone_size: few
cdr3_nt: TGTGCCAGCGCGGACGGGTCTGGGGCCAACGTCCTGACTTTC
cdr3_aa: CASADGSGANVLTF

d_call: .
j_call: TRBJ2-4
v_call: TRBV5-6
clone_size: .
cdr3_nt: TGTGCCAGCAGCGCTCCGGGTTCCAAACGGTCCAAAAACATTCAGTACTTC
cdr3_aa: CASSAPGSKRSKNIQYF

d_call: .
j_call: TRBJ2-7
v_call: TRBV5-1
clone_size: few
cdr3_nt: TGCGCCAGCAGCTCGGGACACAACTCCTACGAGCAGTACTTC
cdr3_aa: CASSSGHNSYEQYF

d_call: TRBD2
j_call: TRBJ2-1
v_call: TRBV20-1
clone_size: few
cdr3_nt: TGCAGTGCTAGAGATCCCAGCGGGATGTACAATGAGCAGTTCTTC
cdr3_aa: CSARDPSGMYNEQFF